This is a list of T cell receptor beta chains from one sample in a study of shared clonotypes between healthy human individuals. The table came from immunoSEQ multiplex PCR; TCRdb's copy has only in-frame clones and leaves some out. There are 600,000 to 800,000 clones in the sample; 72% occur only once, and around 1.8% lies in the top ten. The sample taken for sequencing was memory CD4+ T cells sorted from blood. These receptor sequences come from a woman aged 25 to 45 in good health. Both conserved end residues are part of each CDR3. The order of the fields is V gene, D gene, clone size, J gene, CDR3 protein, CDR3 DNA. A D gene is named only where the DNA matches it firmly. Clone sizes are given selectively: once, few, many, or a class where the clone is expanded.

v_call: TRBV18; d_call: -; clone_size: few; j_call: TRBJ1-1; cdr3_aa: CASSPRGQITEAFF; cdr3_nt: TGTGCCAGCTCACCCCGGGGTCAGATCACTGAAGCTTTCTTT
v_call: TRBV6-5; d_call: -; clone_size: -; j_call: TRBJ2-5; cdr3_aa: CASSFYVGTPQETQYF; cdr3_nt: TGTGCCAGCAGTTTTTATGTTGGGACTCCACAAGAGACCCAGTACTTC
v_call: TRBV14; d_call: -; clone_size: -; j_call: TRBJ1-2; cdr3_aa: CASSENLDYGYTF; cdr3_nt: TGTGCCAGCAGCGAAAACCTGGACTATGGCTACACCTTC
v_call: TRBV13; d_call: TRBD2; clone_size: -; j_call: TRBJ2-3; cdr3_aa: CASGLAESTDTQYF; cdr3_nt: TGTGCCAGCGGACTAGCGGAAAGCACAGATACGCAGTATTTT
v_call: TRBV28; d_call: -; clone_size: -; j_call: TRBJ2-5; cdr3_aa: CASSWRVSETQYF; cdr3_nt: TGTGCCAGCAGTTGGAGGGTTTCCGAGACCCAGTACTTC
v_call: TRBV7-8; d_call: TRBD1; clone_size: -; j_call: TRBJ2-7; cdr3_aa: CASSSGQAGSYEQYF; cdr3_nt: TGTGCCAGCAGCTCAGGACAGGCCGGAAGCTACGAGCAGTACTTC
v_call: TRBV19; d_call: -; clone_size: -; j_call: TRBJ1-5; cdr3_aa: CASSIDGAWRDQPQHF; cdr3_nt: TGTGCCAGTAGTATAGACGGAGCCTGGAGGGATCAGCCCCAGCATTTT
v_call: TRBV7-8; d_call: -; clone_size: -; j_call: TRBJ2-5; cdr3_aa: CASTRGRAPQETQYF; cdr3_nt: TGTGCCAGCACCAGGGGGAGGGCGCCGCAAGAGACCCAGTACTTC
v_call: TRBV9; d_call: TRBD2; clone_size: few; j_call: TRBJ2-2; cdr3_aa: CASSVVAGTSVGELFF; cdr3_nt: TGTGCCAGCAGCGTAGTGGCCGGGACTAGCGTCGGGGAGCTGTTTTTT
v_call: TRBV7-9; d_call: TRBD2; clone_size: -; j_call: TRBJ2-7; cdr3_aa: CASSFDGRAFYEQYF; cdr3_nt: TGTGCCAGCAGCTTTGACGGGAGGGCCTTCTACGAGCAGTACTTC
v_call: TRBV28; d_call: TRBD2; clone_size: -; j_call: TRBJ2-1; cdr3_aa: CASSLSVLAGGPIEQFF; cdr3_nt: TGTGCCAGCAGTTTATCGGTATTAGCGGGAGGGCCGATTGAGCAGTTCTTC
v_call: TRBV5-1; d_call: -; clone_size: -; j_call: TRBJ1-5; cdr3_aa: CASSFDGNQPQHF; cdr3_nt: TGCGCCAGCAGCTTCGACGGAAATCAGCCCCAGCATTTT
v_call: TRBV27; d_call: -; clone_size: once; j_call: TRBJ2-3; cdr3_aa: CASSNHRDADTQYF; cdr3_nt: TGTGCCAGCAGTAATCACAGGGATGCAGATACGCAGTATTTT
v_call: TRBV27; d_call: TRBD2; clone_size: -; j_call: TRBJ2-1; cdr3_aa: CASSLKRERNEQFF; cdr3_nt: TGTGCCAGCAGTTTAAAGCGGGAGCGAAATGAGCAGTTCTTC
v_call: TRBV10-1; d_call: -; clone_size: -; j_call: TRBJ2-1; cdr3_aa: CASSERQSGSYNEQFF; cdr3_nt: TGCGCCAGCAGTGAAAGGCAGAGCGGGTCCTACAATGAGCAGTTCTTC
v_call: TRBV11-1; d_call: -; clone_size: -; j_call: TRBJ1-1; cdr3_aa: CASSLKNLNTEAFF; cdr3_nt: TGTGCCAGCAGCTTGAAGAACCTGAACACTGAAGCTTTCTTT
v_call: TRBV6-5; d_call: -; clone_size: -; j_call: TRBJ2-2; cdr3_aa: CASKRGYTGELFF; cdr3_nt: TGTGCCAGCAAGAGGGGGTACACCGGGGAGCTGTTTTTT
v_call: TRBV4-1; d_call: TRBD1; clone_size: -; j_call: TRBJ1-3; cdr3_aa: CASSQAGGAGNTIYF; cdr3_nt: TGCGCCAGCAGCCAAGCAGGGGGGGCCGGAAACACCATATATTTT
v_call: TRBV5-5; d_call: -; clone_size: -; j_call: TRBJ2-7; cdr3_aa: CASSLQTGREQYF; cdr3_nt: TGTGCCAGCAGCTTGCAGACAGGCCGGGAGCAGTACTTC
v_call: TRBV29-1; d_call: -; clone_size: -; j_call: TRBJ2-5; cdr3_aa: CSGAQQLQETQYF; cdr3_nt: TGCAGCGGTGCGCAACAGCTCCAAGAGACCCAGTACTTC
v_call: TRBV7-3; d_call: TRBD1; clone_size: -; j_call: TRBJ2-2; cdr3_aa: CASSLGGTGFTGELFF; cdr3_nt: TGTGCCAGCAGCTTAGGGGGGACAGGGTTCACCGGGGAGCTGTTTTTT
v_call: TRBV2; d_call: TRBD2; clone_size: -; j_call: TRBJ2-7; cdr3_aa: CASRLAGGGNEQYF; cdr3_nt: TGTGCCAGCAGGCTAGCGGGAGGAGGTAACGAGCAGTACTTC
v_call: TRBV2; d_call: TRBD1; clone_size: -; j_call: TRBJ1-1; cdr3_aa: CASTRQGADTEAFF; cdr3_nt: TGTGCCAGCACCCGACAGGGGGCGGACACTGAAGCTTTCTTT
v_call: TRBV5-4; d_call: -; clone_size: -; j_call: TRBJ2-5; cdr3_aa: CASTGAMETQYF; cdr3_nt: TGTGCCAGCACCGGGGCAATGGAGACCCAGTACTTC
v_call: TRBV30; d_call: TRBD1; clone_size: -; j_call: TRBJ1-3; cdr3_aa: CAWRGGTASGNTIYF; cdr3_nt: TGTGCCTGGAGGGGAGGGACAGCCTCTGGAAACACCATATATTTT
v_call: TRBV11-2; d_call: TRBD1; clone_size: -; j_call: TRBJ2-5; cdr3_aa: CASSYPGGLQETQYF; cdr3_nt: TGTGCCAGCAGCTATCCAGGGGGCCTCCAAGAGACCCAGTACTTC
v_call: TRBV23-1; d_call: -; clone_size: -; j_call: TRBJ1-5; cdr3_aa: CASTGGGNQPQHF; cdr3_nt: TGCGCCAGCACGGGCGGTGGCAATCAGCCCCAGCATTTT
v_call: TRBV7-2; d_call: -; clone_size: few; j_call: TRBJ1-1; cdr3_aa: CASRRGAGRTEAFF; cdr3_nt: TGTGCCAGCAGACGCGGGGCAGGGCGTACTGAAGCTTTCTTT
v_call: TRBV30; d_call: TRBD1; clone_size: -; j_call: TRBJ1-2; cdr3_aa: CAWSRDRGRRGYTF; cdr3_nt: TGTGCCTGGAGCCGGGACAGGGGGCGTCGGGGCTACACCTTC
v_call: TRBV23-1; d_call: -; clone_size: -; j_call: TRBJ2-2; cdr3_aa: CASSLAWRSIHPGELFF; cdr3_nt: TGCGCCAGCAGTCTGGCTTGGAGGAGTATACATCCCGGGGAGCTGTTTTTT
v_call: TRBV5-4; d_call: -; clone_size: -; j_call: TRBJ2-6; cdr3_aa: CASTISGANVLTF; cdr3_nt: TGTGCCAGCACCATCTCTGGGGCCAACGTCCTGACTTTC
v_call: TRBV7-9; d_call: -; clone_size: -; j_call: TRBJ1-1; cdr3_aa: CASSLEGRGGAFF; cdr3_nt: TGTGCCAGCAGCTTAGAAGGGCGCGGTGGGGCTTTCTTT
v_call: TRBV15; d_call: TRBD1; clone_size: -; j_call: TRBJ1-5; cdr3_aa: CATSGQGAQQPQHF; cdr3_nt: TGTGCCACCAGCGGACAGGGGGCGCAGCAGCCCCAGCATTTT
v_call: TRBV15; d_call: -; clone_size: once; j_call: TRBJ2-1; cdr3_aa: CATSQGLDNEQFF; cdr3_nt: TGTGCCACCTCTCAAGGTCTAGACAATGAGCAGTTCTTC
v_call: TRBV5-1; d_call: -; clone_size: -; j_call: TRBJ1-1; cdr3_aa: CASSRTGNTEAFF; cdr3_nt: TGCGCCAGCAGCCGGACGGGGAACACTGAAGCTTTCTTT
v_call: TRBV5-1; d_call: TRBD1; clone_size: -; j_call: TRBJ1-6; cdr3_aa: CASSLIGTAPVSLHF; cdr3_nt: TGCGCCAGCAGCTTGATTGGGACAGCCCCCGTATCCCTCCACTTT
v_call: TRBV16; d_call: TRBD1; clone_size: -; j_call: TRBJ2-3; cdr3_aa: CASSPEQGATQYF; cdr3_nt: TGTGCCAGCAGCCCGGAACAGGGGGCAACGCAGTATTTT
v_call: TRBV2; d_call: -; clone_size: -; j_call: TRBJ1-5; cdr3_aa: CASSRVNQPQHF; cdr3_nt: TGTGCCAGCAGTCGAGTTAATCAGCCCCAGCATTTT
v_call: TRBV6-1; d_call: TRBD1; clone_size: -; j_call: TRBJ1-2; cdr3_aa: CASSQDRVANYGYTF; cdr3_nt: TGTGCCAGCAGTCAAGACAGGGTAGCTAACTATGGCTACACCTTC
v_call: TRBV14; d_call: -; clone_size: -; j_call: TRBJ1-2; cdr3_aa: CASSQGLRPVNYGYTF; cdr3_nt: TGTGCCAGCAGCCAGGGCCTTCGTCCAGTGAACTATGGCTACACCTTC
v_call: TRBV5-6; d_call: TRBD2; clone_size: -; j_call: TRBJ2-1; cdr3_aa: CASSLLAGGLVNEQFF; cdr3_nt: TGTGCCAGCAGCTTGCTAGCGGGAGGCCTGGTGAATGAGCAGTTCTTC
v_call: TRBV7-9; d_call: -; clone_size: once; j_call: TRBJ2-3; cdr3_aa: CASSLVGAETDTQYF; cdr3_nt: TGTGCCAGCAGCTTAGTAGGGGCCGAGACAGATACGCAGTATTTT
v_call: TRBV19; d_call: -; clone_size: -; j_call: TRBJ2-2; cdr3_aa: CASSIDALNTGELFF; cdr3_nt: TGTGCCAGTAGTATAGATGCTTTGAACACCGGGGAGCTGTTTTTT